The 6 T cell receptor beta chains below come from one sample, sequenced in a study of blood T cell repertoires in COVID-19. Libraries were prepared by immunoSEQ multiplex PCR; TCRdb keeps only in-frame clonotypes and omits some of them. Among about 260,000 clones listed, about 87% were seen once. The sequenced material came from peripheral blood. The receptors stem from a woman aged 70-85 years with COVID-19, enrolled during active disease.

The V and J genes are TRBV7-8 and TRBJ2-5, with a possible D match to TRBD2 (5 bases). V was cut by 1 base and J by 5 bases, with 8 bases left in between. Germline lookup yields CDR1 SGHVS and CDR2 FQNEAQ. This CDR3 comprises 13 residues. The CDR3 nucleotides read TGTGCCAGCAGCTTAGAGCGGCTGGAGACCCAGTACTTC. It codes for CASSLERLETQYF.

This clone is a singleton in its sample. The chain is built from TRBV7-3 and TRBJ2-1; 8 bases map to TRBD2. Germline loops: CDR1 SGHTA, CDR2 FQGTGA. V lost 6 bases and J lost 5; bases outside the gene matches: 6. The length of the CDR3 is 14 residues. CDR3 bases: TGTGCCAGCAGTTTAGCGGGATCTAACAATGAGCAGTTCTTC. It translates to CASSLAGSNNEQFF.

The V and J genes are TRBV28 and TRBJ2-7, with TRBD1 identical over 9 bases. CDR1 MDHEN and CDR2 SYDVKM come from the germline V gene. Trimming removed 7 bases from V and 2 bases from J; junction bases left unmatched: 15. There are 17 residues in the CDR3. In nucleotides, the CDR3 is TGTGCCAGCAACGATAGGGGGCTGGGACAGGGCACCTACGAGCAGTACTTC. As protein: CASNDRGLGQGTYEQYF.

The chain is built from TRBV6-6 and TRBJ1-4, with a possible D match to TRBD1 (5 bases). The V end was cut by 5 bases, the J end by 3 bases, with 22 bases between. Germline values: CDR1 MNHNY, CDR2 SVGAGI (reference sequence). This CDR3 spans 18 amino acids. CDR3 DNA sequence: TGTGCCAGCAGTCTTACAACCCTCCAACGACAGCCTAATGAAAAACTGTTTTTT. Translating it yields CASSLTTLQRQPNEKLFF.

J is TRBJ1-1 and V is TRBV28, with 7 nucleotides matching TRBD1. This CDR3 is built from 13 residues. CDR1 MDHEN and CDR2 SYDVKM come from the germline V gene. Trimming cost V 5 bases and J 11 bases; bases outside gene matches: 11. Here the CDR3 DNA reads TGTGCCAGCAGTCAGACACGACAGGGTGAGGCTTTCTTT. Its translation is CASSQTRQGEAFF. The whole variable domain, remainder taken from reference TRBV28 and TRBJ1-1, is DVKVTQSSRYLVKRTGEKVFLECVQDMDHENMFWYRQDPGLGLRLIYFSYDVKMKEKGDIPEGYSVSREKKERFSLILESASTNQTSMYLCASSQTRQGEAFFGQGTRLTVV.

The chain carries TRBV2 and TRBJ2-7; perhaps TRBD2 as D (6 bases). V lost 4 bases to trimming and J lost 0 bases, with 16 bases between them. The CDR3 totals 16 residues. CDR1 and CDR2 (germline): SNHLY, FYNNEI. The CDR3 DNA sequence: TGTGCCAGCAGTGCTCGGGGGTGGGAGAGCTCCTACGAGCAGTACTTC. Translated: CASSARGWESSYEQYF.